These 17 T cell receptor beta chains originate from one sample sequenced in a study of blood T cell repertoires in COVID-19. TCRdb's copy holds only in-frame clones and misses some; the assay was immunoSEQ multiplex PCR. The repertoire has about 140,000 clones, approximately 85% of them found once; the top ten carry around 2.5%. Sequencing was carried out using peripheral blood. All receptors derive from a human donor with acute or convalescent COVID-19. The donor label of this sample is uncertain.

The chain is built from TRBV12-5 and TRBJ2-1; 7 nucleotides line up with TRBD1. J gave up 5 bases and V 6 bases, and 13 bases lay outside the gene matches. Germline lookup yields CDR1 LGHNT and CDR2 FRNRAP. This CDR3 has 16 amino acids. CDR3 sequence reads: CASGKTKFGQDNEQFF. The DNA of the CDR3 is TGTGCTAGTGGGAAAACCAAATTCGGACAGGACAATGAGCAGTTCTTC.

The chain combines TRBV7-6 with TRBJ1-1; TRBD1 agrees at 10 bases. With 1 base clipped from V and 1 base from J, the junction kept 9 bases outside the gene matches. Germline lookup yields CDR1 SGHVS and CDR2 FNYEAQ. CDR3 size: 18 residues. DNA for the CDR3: TGTGCCAGCAGCTTAGTGGCTGGGACAGGGGTCGGGAACACTGAAGCTTTCTTT. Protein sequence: CASSLVAGTGVGNTEAFF.

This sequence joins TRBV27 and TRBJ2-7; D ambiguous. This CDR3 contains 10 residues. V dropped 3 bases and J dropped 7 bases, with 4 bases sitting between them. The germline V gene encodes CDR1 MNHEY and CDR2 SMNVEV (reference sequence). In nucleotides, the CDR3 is TGTGCCAGCAGTTTCAAAGAGCAGTACGTC. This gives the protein CASSFKEQYV.

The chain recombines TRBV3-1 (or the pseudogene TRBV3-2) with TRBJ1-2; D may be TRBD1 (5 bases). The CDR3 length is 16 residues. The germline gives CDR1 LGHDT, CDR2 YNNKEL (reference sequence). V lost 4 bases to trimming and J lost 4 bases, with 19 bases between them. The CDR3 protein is CASSLGHATDAYGYTF. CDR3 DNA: TGTGCCAGCAGCCTAGGACATGCGACGGACGCCTATGGCTACACCTTC.

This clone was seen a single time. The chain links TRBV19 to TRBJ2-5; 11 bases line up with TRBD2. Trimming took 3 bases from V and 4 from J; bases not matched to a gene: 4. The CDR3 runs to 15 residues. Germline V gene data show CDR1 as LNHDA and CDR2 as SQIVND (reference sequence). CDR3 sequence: CASSMRTSGRETQYF. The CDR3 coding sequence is TGTGCCAGTAGTATGCGTACTAGCGGGAGAGAGACCCAGTACTTC.

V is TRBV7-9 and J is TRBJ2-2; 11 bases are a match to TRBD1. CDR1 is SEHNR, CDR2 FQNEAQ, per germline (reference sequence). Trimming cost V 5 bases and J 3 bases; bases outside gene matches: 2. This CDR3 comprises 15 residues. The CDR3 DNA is TGTGCCAGCAGCGGGGACAGGGGGGACACCGGGGAGCTGTTTTTT. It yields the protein CASSGDRGDTGELFF.

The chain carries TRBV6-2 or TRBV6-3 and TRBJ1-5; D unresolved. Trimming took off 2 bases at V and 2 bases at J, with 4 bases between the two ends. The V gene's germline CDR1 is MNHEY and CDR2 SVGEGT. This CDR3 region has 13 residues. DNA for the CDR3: TGTGCCAGCAGTTACGCAGGCAATCAGCCCCAGCATTTT. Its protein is CASSYAGNQPQHF.

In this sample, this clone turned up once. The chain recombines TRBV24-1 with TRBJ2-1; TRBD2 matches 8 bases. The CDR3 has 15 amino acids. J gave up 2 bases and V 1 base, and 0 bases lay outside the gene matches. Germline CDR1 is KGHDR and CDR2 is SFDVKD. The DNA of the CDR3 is TGTGCCACCAGTGATTTTAGCGGGGCCTACAATGAGCAGTTCTTC. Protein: CATSDFSGAYNEQFF.

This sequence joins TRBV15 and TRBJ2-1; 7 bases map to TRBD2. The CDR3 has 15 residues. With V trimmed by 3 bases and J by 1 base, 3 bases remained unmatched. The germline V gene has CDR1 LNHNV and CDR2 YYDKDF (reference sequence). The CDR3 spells CATSRASGSYNEQFF. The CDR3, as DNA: TGTGCCACCAGCAGGGCTAGCGGTTCCTACAATGAGCAGTTCTTC.

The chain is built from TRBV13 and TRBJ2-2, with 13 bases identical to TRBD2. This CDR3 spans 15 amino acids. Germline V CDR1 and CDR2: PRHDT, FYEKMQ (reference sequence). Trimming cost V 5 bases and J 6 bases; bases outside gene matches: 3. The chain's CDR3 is CASSGLAGASGELFF. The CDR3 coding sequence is TGTGCCAGCAGCGGACTAGCGGGAGCATCCGGGGAGCTGTTTTTT.

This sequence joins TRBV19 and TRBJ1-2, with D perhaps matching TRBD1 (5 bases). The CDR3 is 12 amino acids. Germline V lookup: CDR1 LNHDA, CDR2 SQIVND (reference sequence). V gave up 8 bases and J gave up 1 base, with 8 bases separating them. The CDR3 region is CASFRVNYGYTF. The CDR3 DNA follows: TGTGCCAGTTTCAGGGTTAACTATGGCTACACCTTC.

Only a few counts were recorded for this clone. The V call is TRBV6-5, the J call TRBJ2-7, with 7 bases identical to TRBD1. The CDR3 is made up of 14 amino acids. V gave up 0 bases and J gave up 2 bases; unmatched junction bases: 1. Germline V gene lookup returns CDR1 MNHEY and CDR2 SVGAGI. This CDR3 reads CASSYSQGAYEQYF. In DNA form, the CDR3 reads TGTGCCAGCAGTTACTCCCAGGGGGCCTACGAGCAGTACTTC.

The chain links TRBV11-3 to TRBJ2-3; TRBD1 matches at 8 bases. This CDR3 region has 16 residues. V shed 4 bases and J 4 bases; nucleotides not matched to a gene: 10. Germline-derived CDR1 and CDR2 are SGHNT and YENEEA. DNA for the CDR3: TGTGCCAGCAGCTCGGGACAGGTGGGGACCTCAGATACGCAGTATTTT. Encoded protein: CASSSGQVGTSDTQYF.

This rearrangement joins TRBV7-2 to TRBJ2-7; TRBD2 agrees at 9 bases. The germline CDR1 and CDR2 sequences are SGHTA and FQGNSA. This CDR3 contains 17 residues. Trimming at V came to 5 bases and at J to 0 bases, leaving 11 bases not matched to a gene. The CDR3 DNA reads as TGTGCCAGCAGCCCCGGAGTAGCGGGGGTTATCTCCTACGAGCAGTACTTC. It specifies CASSPGVAGVISYEQYF.

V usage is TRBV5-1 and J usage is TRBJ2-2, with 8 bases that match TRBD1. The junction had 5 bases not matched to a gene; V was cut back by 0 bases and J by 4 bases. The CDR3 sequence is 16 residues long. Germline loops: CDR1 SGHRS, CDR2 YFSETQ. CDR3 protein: CASSLGTGYGTGELFF. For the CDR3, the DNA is TGCGCCAGCAGCTTGGGGACAGGGTATGGCACCGGGGAGCTGTTTTTT.

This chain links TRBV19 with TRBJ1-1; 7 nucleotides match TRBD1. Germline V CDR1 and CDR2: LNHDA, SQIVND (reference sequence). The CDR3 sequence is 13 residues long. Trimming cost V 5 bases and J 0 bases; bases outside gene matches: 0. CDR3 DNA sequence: TGTGCCAGTAGTCAGGGGGTGAACACTGAAGCTTTCTTT. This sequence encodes CASSQGVNTEAFF.

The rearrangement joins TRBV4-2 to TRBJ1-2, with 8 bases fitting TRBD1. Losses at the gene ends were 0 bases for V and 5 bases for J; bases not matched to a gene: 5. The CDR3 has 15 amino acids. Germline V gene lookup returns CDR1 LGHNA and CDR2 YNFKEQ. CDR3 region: CASSQEAGGVYGYTF. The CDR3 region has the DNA TGTGCCAGCAGCCAAGAGGCAGGGGGCGTGTATGGCTACACCTTC.